Following are 6 T cell receptor beta chains from one sample sequenced in a study of CD4 T cells in relation to SARS-CoV-2 and coronaviruses. Some clones are missing from TCRdb's copy, which holds only in-frame ones; the method was immunoSEQ multiplex PCR. The sample consists of about 60,000 clones, around 92% of them appearing once. The sample taken for sequencing was naive CD4+ T cells from PBMCs. Subset in this sample: naive CD4+ T cells isolated by negative enrichment. These receptors all come from an adult with COVID-19.

The gene calls are TRBV10-1 and TRBJ2-2; D remains ambiguous. CDR3 length: 14 amino acids. The germline gives CDR1 WNHNN, CDR2 SYGVQD (reference sequence). Trimming cost V 8 bases and J 0 bases, with 10 bases left between them. CDR3 amino acids: CASLAYANTGELFF. Written as DNA, the CDR3 is TGCGCCAGCCTGGCCTACGCGAACACCGGGGAGCTGTTTTTT.

The chain is built from TRBV9 and TRBJ2-2, with 10 bases identical to TRBD2. CDR3 length: 19 residues. Germline CDR1 is SGDLS and CDR2 is YYNGEE. Unmatched junction bases numbered 12, after V lost 4 bases and J lost 0 bases. DNA of the CDR3: TGTGCCAGCAGCCCCCCTAGCGGGAGATTGTTTCCGAACACCGGGGAGCTGTTTTTT. Protein product: CASSPPSGRLFPNTGELFF.

The rearrangement uses TRBV3-1 (or the pseudogene TRBV3-2) and TRBJ1-6, with TRBD1 identical over 7 bases. Germline CDR1 LGHDT, CDR2 YNNKEL (reference sequence). The CDR3 loop spans 15 amino acids. V was pared by 6 bases and J by 7 bases, with 9 bases of the junction left unmatched. The CDR3 reads CASRKSDRVNSPLHF. The CDR3 region has the DNA TGTGCCAGCAGAAAGTCCGACAGGGTAAATTCACCCCTCCACTTT.

This clone appeared a few times. V gene TRBV20-1 combines with J gene TRBJ2-2, with D possibly TRBD2 on 6 matching bases. The CDR3 is 14 residues long. V was shortened by 3 bases and J by 4 bases, with 12 bases between the two germline ends. Germline CDR1 and CDR2: DFQATT and SNEGSKA (reference sequence). This chain's CDR3 is CSASAGQGTGELFF. Here the CDR3 DNA reads TGCAGTGCTAGTGCGGGGCAGGGCACCGGGGAGCTGTTTTTT.

The genes are TRBV7-2 and TRBJ1-1, with D hard to call. V lost 3 bases and J 2 bases, leaving 13 bases between the germline ends. The CDR3 length is 15 residues. From germline, CDR1 is SGHTA and CDR2 FQGNSA. The CDR3 loop is CASSFVEGLNTEAFF. The CDR3 DNA reads as TGTGCCAGCAGCTTTGTGGAGGGCCTCAACACTGAAGCTTTCTTT.

The J gene is TRBJ2-7, the V gene TRBV6-5; a possible D gene is TRBD1 (6 bases). The germline V and J ends were trimmed by 6 bases and 1 base, with 16 bases remaining between them. The CDR3 has 15 amino acids. CDR1 is MNHEY and CDR2 is SVGAGI in the germline V gene. In DNA form, the CDR3 reads TGTGCCAGCAGCAGCGACAGGCCGAATTCCTACGAGCAGTACTTC. Encoded protein: CASSSDRPNSYEQYF.